This TCR beta chain is from a study of cytomegalovirus exposure and HLA in healthy donors (dated by TCRdb to 2017 to 2019). Notes on the research overall: An earlier analysis of 587 of the donors reported 250 to 350 Gb of sequence data and around 110 million unique TCR beta sequences obtained from 180 million or so T cells. Approximately 300 gigabases of sequencing data and roughly 81 million unique TCR sequences made up an early release that covered several hundred HLA-typed donors. Of the roughly 400 genotyped donors, 65% to 90% fell in the genetic ancestry cluster associated with self-reported Caucasian donors. The study aimed to test whether cataloging public T cell receptors could reveal signatures of past pathogen exposure. The study profiled the T cell repertoires of more than 500 subjects by immunosequencing and related them to cytomegalovirus serostatus. Along with the roughly 670-subject first cohort, a separate validation cohort of more than 90 different subjects was used. High-throughput TCR immunosequencing, statistical association of individual TCRs with disease status, and machine learning were combined to predict cytomegalovirus infection status. To study patterns of TCR occurrence, a later analysis re-analyzed previously published TCR beta repertoires from 700 or so donors and added high-resolution HLA genotyping. Rather than drawing on any new phenotypic data, the later analysis identified candidate immune exposures from TCR beta sequences and the way those sequences occurred across donors. In an earlier analysis of 587 of the donors, high-throughput TCR beta sequencing was used to judge whether each TCR beta V gene segment behaved as functional or pseudogenic. Donor age, sex, ethnicity and CMV serostatus were compiled alongside the repertoire data. A later genetic analysis took genome-wide SNP genotypes for about 65% of the 666 donors and used that subset as a discovery cohort. All discovery cohort repertoires had been generated on a single sequencing platform. HLA typing included class I and class II loci at four-digit resolution. The number of typed donors differed by locus: about 629-630 for A, B, C, DRB1 and DQB1; some 540 for DQA1; about 600 for DPA1; and around 450 for DPB1. Roughly five DR-DQ haplotypes were handled as single units for association and clustering, since linkage in the cohort was strong. Among about 400 genotyped donors of the cohort, an average of approximately 240,000 unique TCR beta nucleotide sequences was sequenced per donor, of which roughly 17% were non-productive.

The cohort comprised around 690 healthy bone marrow donors. All cohort members were sampled while nominally healthy, although unrecorded immune exposures were likely present. The donor tested CMV seronegative and was one of the 352 seronegative cohort members. A peripheral blood sample was provided by each donor, and peripheral blood mononuclear cells were used for TCR beta sequencing. The Qiagen DNeasy Blood Extraction Kit was used to extract genomic DNA from the blood cell samples. The method behind the library was the immunoSEQ multiplex PCR assay. For the multiplex PCR, a mixture combining 60 forward primers for TCR Vbeta segments and 13 reverse primers for TCR Jbeta segments was used. Amplification of the CDR3 region of rearranged TCR beta genes was performed with a multiplex PCR assay on genomic DNA. The amplified TCR beta libraries were sequenced on the Illumina HiSeq System as 87-base-pair reads. As for how the authors treated the data: A later analysis tallied 75 million to 95 million unique TCR beta chains across the 666 repertoires, and some 10 million of those chains were shared by two or more donors. Raw reads were error-corrected and collapsed into unique sequences with a nearest-neighbor algorithm that merged closely related sequences to remove PCR and sequencing errors. CDR3 sequences were aligned to IMGT reference sequences to assign V, D and J gene segments. For a sequence to be retained, a match of at least six nucleotides to both a V gene segment and a J gene segment was required. A rearrangement was called productive if the CDR3 had no stop codons and remained in frame with V and J, and every other rearrangement was called non-productive. Following IMGT convention, CDR3 was defined as the stretch from the second conserved V-encoded cysteine up to the conserved J-encoded phenylalanine. The earlier analysis of more than 450 of the donors excluded sequences that lacked an unambiguous match to a single V gene segment. In an earlier analysis of 587 of the donors, V segments were called functional above 56.7% productive rearrangements and were called segregating when the between-donor standard deviation exceeded 5%. A statistical classification framework was developed to diagnose cytomegalovirus status using the catalog of TCR beta chain sequences. A later analysis assigned V and J genes by comparing TCR nucleotide sequences with IMGT/GENE-DB human TR gene sequences. In a later analysis, CDR3 sequences and most-parsimonious VDJ recombination scenarios were assigned using the TCRdist pipeline. In a later analysis, every TCR beta chain was defined by the combination of its CDR3 amino acid sequence and its V-gene family, and reads without a unique V-gene family were dropped. A later analysis removed 450 to 600 highly shared, low-generation-probability nucleotide sequences to deal with suspected cross-contamination and a sequencing artifact. In a later analysis, a clonal expansion index for each public chain was calculated from normalized within-repertoire ranks of inferred template counts. In a later analysis, generation probabilities were computed with a VDJ recombination model fitted to out-of-frame rearrangements, and the resulting probabilities were checked against IGoR. In a later analysis, hypergeometric tests were used to score TCR-TCR, TCR-HLA and TCR-CMV co-occurrence, with a repertoire-size bias correction applied to TCR pairs. A later analysis estimated false discovery rates by permuting HLA or CMV assignments 20 times. In a later analysis, co-occurring TCRs were grouped using DBSCAN, with TCRdist sequence similarity added in when clustering inside HLA-allele-positive subsets. Repertoires with fewer than 30,000 or more than 120,000 public chains, plus five repertoires with anomalous nucleotide sharing, were excluded from co-occurrence clustering. The immuneACCESS repertoire file appears here via TCRdb, limited to in-frame rearrangements. These files lack a portion of the clones; in checked studies, under half of the deficit traces to unresolved V genes, and the cause of the others is not known. The V and J calls and the clone size are those of that table, but D and trimming were determined from the DNA. In all, the sample holds 100,000 to 120,000 clones, and under 85% of those were seen once. In total, the top ten clones hold 1.3% of the sample.

V loses 5 bases at its end and J loses 5 bases; junction bases beyond the gene matches: 5. The CDR3 runs 14 amino acids, cysteine and phenylalanine included. Only CDR3 DNA remains: 42 bases, in frame from the first base. The germline V gene sets CDR1 to SGHTA and CDR2 to FQGNSA. Concerning this clone: No cognate antigen has been identified for it. One base away there is no much larger clone; base qualities are not given.

General study outcomes and caveats: Sequencing depth was assumed to be roughly uniform across donors in the presence/absence analyses, though that assumption may not hold. The authors suggested that the approach could potentially be extended to other disease states and immunological phenotypes. Correlated functional status among segregating V segments might reflect linkage disequilibrium, but an unknown experimental factor could not be ruled out. V-gene and J-gene trimming of TCR beta chains was associated with a missense DCLRE1C variant in a later genetic analysis, and the association was replicated in an independent cohort. An earlier analysis of around 540 of the donors showed that most TCR beta V segments appeared in productive rearrangements either about 87% or about 30% of the time, which broadly matched IMGT annotations. In a later genetic analysis, fewer N-insertions in productive TCRs were reported among donors in an Asian-associated ancestry cluster than the 666-donor mean. Most TCR sequences were seen in very few donors, while some public TCRs were found in many individuals. This cohort had only TCR beta chains sequenced, and the lack of alpha or paired-chain data limited which features could be detected. A later analysis found that HLA-associated TCR beta chains were more clonally expanded and had lower generation probabilities than equally common non-associated chains. In a later analysis, TCR association rates were found to vary across HLA loci, with the most associated TCRs seen for DRB1 alleles and the fewest for HLA-C alleles. Assigning TCR associations to individual alleles was difficult when HLA alleles, especially DR and DQ, strongly co-occurred. A group of highly shared sequence variants was considered likely to be a technical artifact of the sequencing pipeline. Because the 87-base-pair reads could not distinguish some IMGT-functional V segments, including TRBV6-2 and TRBV6-3, those segments were excluded. The only immune exposure information available for the cohort was CMV serostatus. In both the original and validation cohorts, the classifier was reported to diagnose cytomegalovirus status with high specificity and sensitivity. HLA typing was unavailable for some donors at each locus, so association tests used only the typed subset. A further reported finding was that TCR beta sequences accurately predicted the HLA-A and HLA-B alleles for most subjects in the first cohort. Because counts were too low, more than 15 rarely observed V segments, including chromosome 9 orphons, were left out of the earlier analysis of 587 of the donors. A few of the identified cytomegalovirus-associated TCR beta chains were confirmed in vitro to be specific for cytomegalovirus antigens. The study gave a list of about 170 TCR beta chains associated with cytomegalovirus. Specific HLA alleles were associated with 15,000 to 20,000 TCR beta sequences at a false discovery rate of 0.05 in a later analysis. In a later analysis, several top co-occurrence clusters were reported to appear linked to parvovirus B19, influenza, CMV and Epstein-Barr virus. Most CMV-associated TCR beta chains appeared to be HLA-restricted in a later analysis, and the HLA associations seemed to be driven largely by CMV exposure.

The TCR comes from a man in his forties in good health and CMV-seronegative. The specimen sequenced was PBMCs. The sequence links TRBV7-2 to TRBJ2-7, with 11 bases aligning to TRBD1. The DNA reads TGTGCCAGCAGCCGGGACAGGGGGATTAACGAGCAGTACTTC. Translated, this gives CASSRDRGINEQYF.